This T cell receptor beta chain originates from a study of Ad26.COV2.S vaccination and SARS-CoV-2 variants. Whole-study results and caveats: Assessments of TCR breadth and depth may have underestimated the total T cell responses.

The germline gives CDR1 MNHEY, CDR2 SVGAGI. The CDR3 is 15 residues long. With 5 bases removed from V and 0 bases from J, the gap between germline ends came to 11 bases. As regards this clone: Its specificity is not known.

The assay was immunoSEQ multiplex PCR, and TCRdb's table has in-frame clones only and misses some. The sample has some 480,000 clones; around 88% are singletons. Treatment of the sample: over 15 received Ad26.COV2.S at low or high dose, single or two shots; roughly five received placebo; per-sample allocation not given. Sampling happened 63 days after the first vaccine or placebo injection. The sequencing here drew on peripheral blood, taken in a trial of Ad26.COV2.S vaccine versus placebo. The chain joins TRBV6-5 to TRBJ2-1, with TRBD2 as a possible D gene (6 bases). The TCR originated in a person between 18 and 65 years old who received the Ad26.COV2.S COVID-19 vaccine or a placebo. CDR3 DNA: TGTGCCAGCAGTAACCTAGCGAGCTCCTACAATGAGCAGTTCTTC. Its protein product is CASSNLASSYNEQFF.